A selection of T cell receptor beta chains follows, all from one sample in a study of cytomegalovirus exposure and HLA in healthy donors. Assay used: immunoSEQ multiplex PCR; TCRdb lists only in-frame clones, some missing. The repertoire has under 70,000 clones, under 80% of them found once; the top ten carry roughly 5%. Source material: PBMCs. The receptors were sampled from a male donor in good health and CMV-seropositive. Both conserved end residues are part of each CDR3. Fields, in order: V gene, J gene, D gene, clone size, CDR3 protein, CDR3 DNA. A D gene is named only where the DNA matches it firmly. The size of a clone is reported for some rows only, either as once, few or many, or as a class for expanded clones.

TRBV10-3	TRBJ1-6	TRBD1	.	CAIGGQGRSPLHF	TGTGCCATTGGGGGACAGGGAAGGTCACCCCTCCACTTT
TRBV4-1	TRBJ2-5	.	.	CASSYDKTQETQYF	TGCGCCAGCAGCTACGACAAGACGCAAGAGACCCAGTACTTC
TRBV11-3	TRBJ2-3	TRBD1	.	CASSLALFPTGGWTDTQYF	TGTGCCAGCAGCTTAGCCCTCTTCCCGACAGGGGGCTGGACAGATACGCAGTATTTT
TRBV6-5	TRBJ1-5	TRBD1	.	CASSYPGTGGNQPQHF	TGTGCCAGCAGTTACCCCGGGACAGGGGGCAATCAGCCCCAGCATTTT
TRBV5-4	TRBJ2-5	.	.	CASSLVPRDLGETQYF	TGTGCCAGCAGCTTGGTTCCCAGGGATCTGGGAGAGACCCAGTACTTC
TRBV6-7	TRBJ1-1	.	once	CASSLSGEAFF	TGTGCCAGCAGCCTCAGCGGCGAAGCTTTCTTT
TRBV4-1	TRBJ2-5	TRBD2	.	CASSRAGLAEETQYF	TGCGCCAGCAGCCGGGCCGGACTAGCAGAAGAGACCCAGTACTTC
TRBV7-9	TRBJ1-4	TRBD1	.	CASSLATGANEKLFF	TGTGCCAGCAGCTTAGCGACAGGGGCTAATGAAAAACTGTTTTTT
TRBV7-9	TRBJ1-1	.	.	CASSFTGSPNTEAFF	TGTGCCAGCAGCTTTACGGGAAGCCCGAACACTGAAGCTTTCTTT
TRBV6-5	TRBJ1-2	TRBD1	.	CASSYTGAGANYGYTF	TGTGCCAGCAGTTACACAGGGGCCGGAGCTAACTATGGCTACACCTTC
TRBV15	TRBJ1-5	.	.	CATSRDSSNQPQHF	TGTGCCACCAGCAGAGATTCGAGCAATCAGCCCCAGCATTTT
TRBV11-3	TRBJ1-2	TRBD1	few	CASSLVLLGGGSPNYGYTF	TGTGCCAGCAGCTTAGTATTATTAGGGGGCGGTTCACCTAACTATGGCTACACCTTC
TRBV9	TRBJ2-7	.	.	CASSVSASSYEQYF	TGTGCCAGCAGCGTTTCCGCTAGCTCCTACGAGCAGTACTTC
TRBV5-1	TRBJ2-3	TRBD1	.	CASSPGDRGVTDTQYF	TGCGCCAGCAGCCCGGGAGACAGGGGGGTCACAGATACGCAGTATTTT
TRBV7-8	TRBJ1-2	.	.	CASSETNYGYTF	TGTGCCAGCAGCGAGACAAACTATGGCTACACCTTC
TRBV5-4	TRBJ2-7	.	once	CASSLRESNEQYF	TGTGCCAGCAGCTTGCGGGAGAGTAACGAGCAGTACTTC
TRBV5-4	TRBJ2-3	TRBD2	.	CASTSAGGRTDTQYF	TGTGCCAGCACCTCGGCGGGGGGCCGCACAGATACGCAGTATTTT
TRBV19	TRBJ1-1	.	.	CASSIGNTEAFF	TGTGCCAGTAGTATCGGGAACACTGAAGCTTTCTTT
TRBV5-1	TRBJ2-5	TRBD2	.	CASSSGAGVETQYF	TGCGCCAGCAGCTCCGGAGCGGGGGTTGAGACCCAGTACTTC
TRBV4-2	TRBJ2-1	TRBD1	.	CAIRTGSNNEQFF	TGTGCCATCCGGACAGGGTCAAACAATGAGCAGTTCTTC